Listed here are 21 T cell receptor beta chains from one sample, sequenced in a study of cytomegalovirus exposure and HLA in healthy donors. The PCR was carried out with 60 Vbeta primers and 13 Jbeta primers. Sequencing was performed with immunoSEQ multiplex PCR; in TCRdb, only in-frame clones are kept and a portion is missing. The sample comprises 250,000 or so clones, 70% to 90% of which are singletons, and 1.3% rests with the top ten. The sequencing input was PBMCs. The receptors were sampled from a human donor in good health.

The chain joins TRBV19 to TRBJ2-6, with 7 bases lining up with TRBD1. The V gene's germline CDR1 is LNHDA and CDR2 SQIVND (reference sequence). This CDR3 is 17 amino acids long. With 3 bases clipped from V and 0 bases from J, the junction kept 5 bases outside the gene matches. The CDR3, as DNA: TGTGCCAGTAGTATCAGGGGGTGGAGCTCTGGGGCCAACGTCCTGACTTTC. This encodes CASSIRGWSSGANVLTF.

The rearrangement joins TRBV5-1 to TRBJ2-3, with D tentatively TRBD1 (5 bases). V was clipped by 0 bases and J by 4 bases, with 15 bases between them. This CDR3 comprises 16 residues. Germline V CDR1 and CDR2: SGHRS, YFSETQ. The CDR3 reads CASSLGGLGVSDTQYF. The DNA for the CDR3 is TGCGCCAGCAGCTTGGGGGGCCTTGGTGTTTCAGATACGCAGTATTTT.

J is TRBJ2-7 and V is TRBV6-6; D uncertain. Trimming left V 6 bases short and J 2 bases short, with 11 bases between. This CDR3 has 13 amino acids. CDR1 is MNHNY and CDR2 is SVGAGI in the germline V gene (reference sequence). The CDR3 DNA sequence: TGTGCCAGCAGGTTCACCGAGACCTACGAGCAGTACTTC. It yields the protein CASRFTETYEQYF.

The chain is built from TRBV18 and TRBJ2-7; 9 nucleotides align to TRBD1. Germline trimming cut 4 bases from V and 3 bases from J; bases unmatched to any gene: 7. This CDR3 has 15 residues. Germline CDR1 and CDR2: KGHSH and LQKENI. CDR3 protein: CASSLPGQGLYEQYF. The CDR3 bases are TGTGCCAGCTCACTACCGGGACAGGGTCTCTACGAGCAGTACTTC.

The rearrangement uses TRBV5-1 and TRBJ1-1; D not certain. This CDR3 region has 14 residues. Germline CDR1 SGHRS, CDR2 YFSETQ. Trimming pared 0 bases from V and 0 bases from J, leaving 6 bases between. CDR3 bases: TGCGCCAGCAGCTTGGACTATATGAACACTGAAGCTTTCTTT. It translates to CASSLDYMNTEAFF.

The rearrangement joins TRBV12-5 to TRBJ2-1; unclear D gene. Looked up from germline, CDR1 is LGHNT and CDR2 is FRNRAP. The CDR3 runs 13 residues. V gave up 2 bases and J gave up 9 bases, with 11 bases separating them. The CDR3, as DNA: TGTGCTAGTGGTTTGTCTAGTTTTTCTGAGCAGTTCTTC. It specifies CASGLSSFSEQFF.

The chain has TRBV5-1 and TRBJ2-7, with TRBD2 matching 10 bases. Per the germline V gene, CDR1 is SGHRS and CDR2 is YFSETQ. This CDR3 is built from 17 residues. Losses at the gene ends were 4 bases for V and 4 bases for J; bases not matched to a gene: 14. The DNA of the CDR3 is TGCGCCAGCAGCAGGAACGTGGTACTAGCGGGGCCATACGAGCAGTACTTC. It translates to CASSRNVVLAGPYEQYF.

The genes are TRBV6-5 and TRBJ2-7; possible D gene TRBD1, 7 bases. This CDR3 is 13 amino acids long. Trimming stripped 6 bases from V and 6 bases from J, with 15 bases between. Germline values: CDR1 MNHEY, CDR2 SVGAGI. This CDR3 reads CASRGTAGREQYF. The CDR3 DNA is TGTGCCAGCAGGGGGACAGCGGGTCGCGAGCAGTACTTC.

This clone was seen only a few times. This CDR3 is CASSLVGGAGGYEQYF. The CDR3 bases are TGTGCCAGCAGCTTAGTTGGTGGAGCGGGGGGATACGAGCAGTACTTC. The chain is built from TRBV7-2 and TRBJ2-7; 9 bases line up with TRBD2. The CDR3 contains 16 residues. The V gene's germline CDR1 is SGHTA and CDR2 FQGNSA. With V trimmed by 1 base and J by 4 bases, 8 bases remained unmatched.

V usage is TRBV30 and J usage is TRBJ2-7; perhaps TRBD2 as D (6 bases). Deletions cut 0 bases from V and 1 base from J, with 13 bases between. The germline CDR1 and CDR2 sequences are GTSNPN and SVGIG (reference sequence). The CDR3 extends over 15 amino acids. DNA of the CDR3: TGTGCCTGGAGTGTACATTTGGGAGGTTCCTACGAGCAGTACTTC. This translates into CAWSVHLGGSYEQYF.

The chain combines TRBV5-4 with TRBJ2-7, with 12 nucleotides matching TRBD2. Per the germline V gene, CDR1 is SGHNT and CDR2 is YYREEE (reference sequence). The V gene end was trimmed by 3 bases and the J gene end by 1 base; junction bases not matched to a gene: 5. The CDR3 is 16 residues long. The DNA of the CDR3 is TGTGCCAGCAGCTCCGGGACTAGCGGGCAATCCTACGAGCAGTACTTC. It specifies CASSSGTSGQSYEQYF. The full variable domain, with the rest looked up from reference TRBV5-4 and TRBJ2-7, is ETGVTQSPTHLIKTRGQQVTLRCSSQSGHNTVSWYQQALGQGPQFIFQYYREEENGRGNFPPRFSGLQFPNYSSELNVNALELDDSALYLCASSSGTSGQSYEQYFGPGTRLTVT.

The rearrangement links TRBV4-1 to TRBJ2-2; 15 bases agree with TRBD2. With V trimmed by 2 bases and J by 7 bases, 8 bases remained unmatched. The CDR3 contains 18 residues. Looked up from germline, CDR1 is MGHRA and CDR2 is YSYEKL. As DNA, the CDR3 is TGCGCCAGCAGCCAAAGGACTAGCGGGAGGGCCCGGGGCGGGGAGCTGTTTTTT. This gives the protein CASSQRTSGRARGGELFF.

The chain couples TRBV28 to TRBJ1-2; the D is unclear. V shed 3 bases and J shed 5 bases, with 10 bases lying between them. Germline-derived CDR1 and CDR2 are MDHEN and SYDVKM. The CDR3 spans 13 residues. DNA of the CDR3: TGTGCCAGCAGTTTGCAGGAACCGTATGGCTACACCTTC. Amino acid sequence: CASSLQEPYGYTF.

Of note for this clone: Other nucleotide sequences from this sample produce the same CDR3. The CDR3 is CASSLDSYNEQFF. As DNA, the CDR3 is TGTGCCAGCAGTCTCGACAGCTACAATGAGCAGTTCTTC. The chain couples TRBV27 to TRBJ2-1, with D possibly TRBD1 on 5 matching bases. Germline CDR1 is MNHEY and CDR2 is SMNVEV (reference sequence). CDR3 size: 13 residues. Trimming shortened V by 5 bases and J by 3 bases, and 8 bases separated the two germline ends.

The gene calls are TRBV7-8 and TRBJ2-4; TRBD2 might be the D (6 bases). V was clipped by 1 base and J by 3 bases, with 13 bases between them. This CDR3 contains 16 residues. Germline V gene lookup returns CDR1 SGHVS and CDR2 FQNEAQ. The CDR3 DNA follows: TGTGCCAGCAGCTTAGTGGGGACTTGGGGCAAAAACATTCAGTACTTC. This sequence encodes CASSLVGTWGKNIQYF.

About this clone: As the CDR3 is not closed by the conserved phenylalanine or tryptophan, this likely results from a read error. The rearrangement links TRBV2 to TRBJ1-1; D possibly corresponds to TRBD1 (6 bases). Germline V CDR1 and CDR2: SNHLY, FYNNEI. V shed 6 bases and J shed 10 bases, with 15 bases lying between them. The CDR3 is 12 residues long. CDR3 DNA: TGTGCCAGCAGCCCGGGAGGGGGAAGAGCTTTCTCT. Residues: CASSPGGGRAFS.

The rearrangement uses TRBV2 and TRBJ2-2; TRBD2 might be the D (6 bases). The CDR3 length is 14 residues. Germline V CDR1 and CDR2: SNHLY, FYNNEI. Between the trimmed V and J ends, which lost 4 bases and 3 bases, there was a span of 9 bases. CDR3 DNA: TGTGCCAGCAGTGCGGACTATCACACCGGGGAGCTGTTTTTT. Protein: CASSADYHTGELFF. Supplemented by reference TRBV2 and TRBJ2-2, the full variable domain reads EPEVTQTPSHQVTQMGQEVILRCVPISNHLYFYWYRQILGQKVEFLVSFYNNEISEKSEIFDDQFSVERPDGSNFTLKIRSTKLEDSAMYFCASSADYHTGELFFGEGSRLTVL.

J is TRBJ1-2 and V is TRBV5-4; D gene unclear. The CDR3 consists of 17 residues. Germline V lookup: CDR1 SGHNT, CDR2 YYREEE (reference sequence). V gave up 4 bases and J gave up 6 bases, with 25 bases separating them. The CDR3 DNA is TGTGCCAGCAGCCCGTGGACGGCCCGGGGTCGGTTGGATGGCTACACCTTC. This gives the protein CASSPWTARGRLDGYTF.

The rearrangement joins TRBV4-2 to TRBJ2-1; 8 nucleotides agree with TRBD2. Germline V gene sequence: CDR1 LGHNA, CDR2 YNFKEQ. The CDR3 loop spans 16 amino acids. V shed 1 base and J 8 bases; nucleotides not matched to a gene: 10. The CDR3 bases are TGTGCCAGCAGCCAAGGGGAGCCCAGCGGGAGCCATGAGCAGTTCTTC. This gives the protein CASSQGEPSGSHEQFF.

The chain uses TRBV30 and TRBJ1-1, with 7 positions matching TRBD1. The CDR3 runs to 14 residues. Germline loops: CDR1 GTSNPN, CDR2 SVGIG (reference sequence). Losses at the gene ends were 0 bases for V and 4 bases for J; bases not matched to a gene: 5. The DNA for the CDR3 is TGTGCCTGGAGTGTAGGGGGCGCAAGCACTGAAGCTTTCTTT. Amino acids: CAWSVGGASTEAFF.

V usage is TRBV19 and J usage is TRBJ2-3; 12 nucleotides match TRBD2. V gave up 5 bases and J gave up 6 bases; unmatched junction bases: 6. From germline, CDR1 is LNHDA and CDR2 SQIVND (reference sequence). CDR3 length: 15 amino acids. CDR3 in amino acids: CASSLSGTSGDTQYF. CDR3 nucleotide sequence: TGTGCCAGTAGTCTTTCCGGGACTAGCGGGGATACGCAGTATTTT.